This T cell receptor beta chain was obtained from a study of T cell repertoires in cytomegalovirus infection. Study findings and constraints: In two of eight donors, the top clonotype was HLA-C-restricted CMV-specific.

TCRdb itself ran the reads through MiXCR, one entry per CDR3 protein. The sample comprises about 740,000 distinct CDR3 sequences, less than 40% of which are singletons, and under 3.5% rests with the top ten. About this clonotype itself: Its antigen is as yet unknown.

Germline CDR1 MDHEN, CDR2 SYDVKM. V lost 5 bases to trimming and J lost 0 bases; unmatched junction nucleotides: 11. The CDR3 sequence is 19 residues long. The chain joins TRBV28 to TRBJ2-2; 11 bases line up with TRBD2. The specimen was PBMCs. The clonotype originates from a human donor in good health (CMV status not recorded). Some clones in this sample may be carry-over from other donors' samples. The CDR3 coding sequence is TGTGCCAGCAGTCCCCCCCCGACTAGCGGGGAGGCGAACACCGGGGAGCTGTTTTTT. Its translation: CASSPPPTSGEANTGELFF.